This T cell receptor (beta chain) is drawn from a study of tumor-infiltrating lymphocytes in primary liver carcinoma. TCR beta cDNA came from roughly 550 ng total RNA, primed with a constant-region primer. Three-round nested multiplex PCR performed with slightly modified ARM-PCR produced the TCR beta libraries. Researchers ran the first two PCR rounds for roughly 11 cycles each with TRBV1-TRBV30 forward primers and a C-beta reverse primer. TCRdb processed the multiplex PCR reads anew with MiXCR; each CDR3 protein has one entry. The table includes roughly 200,000 distinct CDR3 sequences, around 81% detected once. With respect to this clonotype: At one boundary the junction diverges from the germline segment, which might be a read error.

Per the germline V gene, CDR1 is MGHRA and CDR2 is YSYEKL. The CDR3 runs to 15 residues. RNA and DNA were co-extracted from about 20-30 mg of unsorted bulk tissue. V is TRBV4-1 and J is TRBJ2-2; D is perhaps TRBD1 (5 bases). The sequenced sample consisted of tumor tissue from primary liver carcinoma. This TCR came from a man between 35 and 55 years old with primary liver carcinoma and hepatitis B virus infection. The CDR3 loop is CPSSPGAVNTGELFF. The DNA of the CDR3 is TGCCCCAGCAGCCCTGGGGCCGTTAACACTGGGGAGCTGTTTTTT.